Listed below are T cell receptor beta chains from one sample, sequenced in a study of cytomegalovirus exposure and HLA in healthy donors. TCRdb's copy holds only in-frame clones and misses some; the assay was immunoSEQ multiplex PCR. In the table there are under 200,000 clones, around 64% of which are singletons. Sequencing used PBMCs. The receptors were gathered from a woman aged 25 to 39 in good health and CMV-seronegative. Each CDR3 is given with its conserved first and last residue.

CDR3: CASSSGSPLHF; V: TRBV6-5; J: TRBJ1-6
CDR3: CASSTSNSPLHF; V: TRBV28; J: TRBJ1-6
CDR3: CASSPLGTSPNEQFF; V: TRBV7-3; J: TRBJ2-1
CDR3: CSVREREYRDTQYF; V: TRBV29-1; J: TRBJ2-3
CDR3: CASSASTGYAEAFF; V: TRBV19; J: TRBJ1-1
CDR3: CACYPGQVNSPLHF; V: TRBV30; J: TRBJ1-6
CDR3: CSVTGDFYEQYF; V: TRBV29-1; J: TRBJ2-7
CDR3: CASSQDRSNSPLHF; V: TRBV18; J: TRBJ1-6
CDR3: CASSKAADSYNEQFF; V: TRBV21-1; J: TRBJ2-1
CDR3: CASSNAGDRAEAFF; V: TRBV5-6; J: TRBJ1-1
CDR3: CASSQRGGYTDTQYF; V: TRBV5-6; J: TRBJ2-3
CDR3: CASSSTGISTFYNEQFF; V: TRBV7-9; J: TRBJ2-1
CDR3: CASSQGRTSGYNEQFF; V: TRBV4-1; J: TRBJ2-1
CDR3: CAWSAAGQAYEQYF; V: TRBV30; J: TRBJ2-7
CDR3: CSVGKGVGYYEQYF; V: TRBV29-1; J: TRBJ2-7
CDR3: CASSSFRVPYYGYTF; V: TRBV7-9; J: TRBJ1-2